The 13 T cell receptor beta chains in this list originate from one sample, sequenced in a study of sequential checkpoint blockade in melanoma. TCRdb's table, derived via immunoSEQ multiplex PCR, lists solely in-frame clones and lacks some. The sample has tens of thousands of clones; more than 25% are singletons. Described treatment: randomized to nivolumab then ipilimumab (arm A) or the reverse (arm B). This specimen was tumor tissue (inferred from file names), taken from a patient given nivolumab and ipilimumab in sequence. These receptors were collected from a human donor with melanoma.

This clone was counted a few times. The chain uses TRBV11-3 and TRBJ2-7; D is unresolved. V lost 3 bases to trimming and J lost 3 bases, with 12 bases between them. CDR1 is SGHNT and CDR2 is YENEEA in the germline V gene. This CDR3 has 14 residues. The CDR3 coding sequence is TGTGCCAGCAGCTTCCTAGGGCCGAACTACGAGCAGTACTTC. It encodes CASSFLGPNYEQYF. Complete variable domain (other parts from reference TRBV11-3 and TRBJ2-7): EAGVVQSPRYKIIEKKQPVAFWCNPISGHNTLYWYLQNLGQGPELLIRYENEEAVDDSQLPKDRFSAERLKGVDSTLKIQPAELGDSAVYLCASSFLGPNYEQYFGPGTRLTVT.

The V gene is TRBV19, the J gene TRBJ2-2; the D is unclear. Trimming shortened V by 3 bases and J by 5 bases, and 10 bases separated the two germline ends. The V gene's germline CDR1 is LNHDA and CDR2 SQIVND (reference sequence). There are 14 residues in the CDR3. In DNA form, the CDR3 reads TGTGCCAGTAGTATCCTAGGACGGACCGGGGAGCTGTTTTTT. It translates to CASSILGRTGELFF.

Relative to its sample, this clone is medium-sized. J is TRBJ1-5 and V is TRBV4-1, with D maybe TRBD1 (5 bases). V lost 2 bases and J 7 bases, leaving 12 bases between the germline ends. The CDR3 covers 14 residues. The germline V gene encodes CDR1 MGHRA and CDR2 YSYEKL. CDR3 sequence: CASSQQGVGQPQHF. The CDR3 DNA sequence: TGCGCCAGCAGCCAACAGGGCGTAGGGCAGCCCCAGCATTTT.

This rearrangement joins TRBV9 to TRBJ2-2; 11 bases align to TRBD2. There are 15 residues in the CDR3. Germline V gene data show CDR1 as SGDLS and CDR2 as YYNGEE. V dropped 4 bases and J dropped 7; count of bases not matched to a gene: 6. The CDR3 here is CASSITSGSGGELFF. CDR3 bases: TGTGCCAGCAGCATCACTAGCGGGAGTGGCGGGGAGCTGTTTTTT.

V gene TRBV14 combines with J gene TRBJ1-2; D call uncertain. CDR1 and CDR2 (germline): SGHDN, FVKESK. The germline V and J ends were trimmed by 5 bases and 4 bases, with 8 bases remaining between them. The CDR3 extends over 12 amino acids. The CDR3 DNA reads as TGTGCCAGCAGCGTAGGCGCCTATGGCTACACCTTC. Its translation: CASSVGAYGYTF.

This clone was found a few times. The rearrangement links TRBV6-8 to TRBJ1-3; 9 bases are a match to TRBD1. This CDR3 is built from 15 residues. Germline trimming cut 8 bases from V and 2 bases from J; bases unmatched to any gene: 7. The germline V gene encodes CDR1 MNHGY and CDR2 SAAAGT. The CDR3 coding sequence is TGTGCCAGCGGACAGGGGTTTATCGCTGGAAACACCATATATTTT. Protein sequence: CASGQGFIAGNTIYF.

The chain joins TRBV29-1 to TRBJ2-7; D could derive from TRBD1 or TRBD2 (6 bases each). Germline-derived CDR1 and CDR2 are SQVTM and ANQGSEA. Between the trimmed V and J ends, which lost 4 bases and 7 bases, there was a span of 14 bases. The CDR3 runs to 12 residues. The CDR3 region is CSVGGASGEQYF. CDR3 coding DNA: TGCAGCGTTGGGGGGGCATCGGGTGAGCAGTACTTC.

The chain carries TRBV18 and TRBJ2-3; D call uncertain. The ends were cut back, 5 bases at V and 0 bases at J, with 9 bases in the middle. Germline V gives CDR1 KGHSH, CDR2 LQKENI. This CDR3 is 14 amino acids long. The CDR3 DNA sequence: TGTGCCAGCTCAGTCTTACAGAGCACAGATACGCAGTATTTT. It is translated as CASSVLQSTDTQYF. The variable domain in full, completed from reference TRBV18 and TRBJ2-3, reads NAGVMQNPRHLVRRRGQEARLRCSPMKGHSHVYWYRQLPEEGLKFMVYLQKENIIDESGMPKERFSAEFPKEGPSILRIQQVVRGDSAAYFCASSVLQSTDTQYFGPGTRLTVL.

This clone was seen a few times. The rearrangement links TRBV6-8 to TRBJ2-1; D is perhaps TRBD1 or TRBD2 (5 bases each). CDR1 is MNHGY and CDR2 is SAAAGT in the germline V gene. The CDR3 extends over 14 amino acids. With 7 bases removed from V and 0 bases from J, the gap between germline ends came to 10 bases. The CDR3 region is CASTGPLSYNEQFF. The CDR3, as DNA: TGTGCCAGCACGGGACCCCTCTCCTACAATGAGCAGTTCTTC.

J is TRBJ2-5 and V is TRBV28; D remains ambiguous. Germline values: CDR1 MDHEN, CDR2 SYDVKM. V shed 3 bases and J shed 5 bases, with 13 bases lying between them. The CDR3 has 14 residues. The CDR3 region has the DNA TGTGCCAGCAGTTTCGGTGGTCCCCTGGAGACCCAGTACTTC. This gives the protein CASSFGGPLETQYF.

The V call is TRBV29-1, the J call TRBJ1-1, with 10 bases aligning to TRBD1. Trimming took 7 bases from V and 0 from J; bases not matched to a gene: 5. Germline V gene sequence: CDR1 SQVTM, CDR2 ANQGSEA. There are 14 residues in the CDR3. The CDR3 bases are TGCAGCGGCGGACAGGGGGGGATGAACACTGAAGCTTTCTTT. This encodes CSGGQGGMNTEAFF.

The rearrangement joins TRBV28 to TRBJ1-5; D gene uncertain. This CDR3 spans 14 amino acids. Trimming stripped 7 bases from V and 6 bases from J, with 16 bases between. Germline V CDR1 and CDR2: MDHEN, SYDVKM. The CDR3 loop is CASTPGGLGQPQHF. The CDR3 DNA follows: TGTGCCAGCACCCCCGGTGGGTTAGGTCAGCCCCAGCATTTT.

In its sample, this clone was seen a few times. The rearrangement joins TRBV6-8 to TRBJ1-1, with 8 bases matching TRBD1. The CDR3 loop spans 13 amino acids. Germline CDR1 reads MNHGY; CDR2 reads SAAAGT. The V and J ends lost 9 bases and 2 bases, in that order; junction bases with no gene match: 5. As DNA, the CDR3 is TGTGCCAGTTGGGACAGGCGAAACACTGAAGCTTTCTTT. Translation gives CASWDRRNTEAFF.